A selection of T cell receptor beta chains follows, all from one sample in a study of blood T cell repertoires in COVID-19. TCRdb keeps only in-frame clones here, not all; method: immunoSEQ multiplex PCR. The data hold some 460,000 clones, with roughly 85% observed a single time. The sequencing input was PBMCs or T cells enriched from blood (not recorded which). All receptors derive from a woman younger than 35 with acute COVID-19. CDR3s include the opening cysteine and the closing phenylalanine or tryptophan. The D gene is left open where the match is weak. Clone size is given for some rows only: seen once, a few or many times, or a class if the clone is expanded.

CASSQGMRKTFFMGSSPLHF	TGTGCCAGCAGCCAAGGCATGCGTAAGACTTTTTTTATGGGTAGTTCACCCCTCCACTTT	-	TRBV3-1/TRBV3-2	TRBJ1-6	-
CASSFEGGAYNEQFF	TGTGCCAGCAGTTTTGAAGGCGGAGCCTACAATGAGCAGTTCTTC	-	TRBV6-5	TRBJ2-1	-
CASTGQGMGRQFF	TGTGCCAGTACAGGACAGGGGATGGGCAGGCAGTTCTTC	TRBD1	TRBV19	TRBJ2-1	few
CASSTTASHTEAFF	TGCGCCAGCAGCACAACGGCTAGTCACACTGAAGCTTTCTTT	-	TRBV5-1	TRBJ1-1	-
CATPWGCGGRRLYNSPLHF	TGTGCCACCCCTTGGGGGTGCGGGGGGCGCCGCCTTTATAATTCACCCCTCCACTTT	-	TRBV19	TRBJ1-6	-
CASSSGSWDGGEQFF	TGTGCCAGCAGTAGCGGGAGTTGGGACGGGGGTGAGCAGTTCTTC	TRBD2	TRBV7-9	TRBJ2-1	-
CASSVGSPNEQFF	TGTGCCAGCAGCGTCGGTAGCCCAAATGAGCAGTTCTTC	-	TRBV9	TRBJ2-1	-
CASSRGQLETQYF	TGTGCCAGCAGCAGGGGACAGTTGGAGACCCAGTACTTC	TRBD1	TRBV7-2	TRBJ2-5	once
CASSLKPSGQGINQPQHF	TGCGCCAGCAGCTTGAAACCCAGCGGACAGGGGATTAATCAGCCCCAGCATTTT	TRBD1	TRBV5-1	TRBJ1-5	-
CASRNGPTGEQYF	TGTGCCAGCAGGAATGGACCGACGGGGGAGCAGTACTTC	-	TRBV28	TRBJ2-7	-
CASSGGASSGNTIYF	TGCGCCAGCAGTGGGGGCGCGAGCTCTGGAAACACCATATATTTT	-	TRBV10-1	TRBJ1-3	-
CASSVRGGAPVFF	TGTGCCAGCAGCGTAAGGGGGGGCGCCCCCGTTTTCTTT	-	TRBV9	TRBJ1-1	-
CSVEVAGSGNTIYF	TGCAGCGTTGAGGTGGCGGGCTCTGGAAACACCATATATTTT	-	TRBV29-1	TRBJ1-3	-
CATSDYNSNQPQHF	TGTGCCACCAGTGATTACAATAGCAATCAGCCCCAGCATTTT	-	TRBV24-1	TRBJ1-5	-
CASSLADDRGSTGYTF	TGTGCCAGCAGCTTAGCTGACGACAGGGGATCGACTGGCTACACCTTC	TRBD1	TRBV7-2	TRBJ1-2	-
CASSLFQTDGYTF	TGTGCCAGCAGTTTATTTCAAACTGATGGCTACACCTTC	-	TRBV12-3/TRBV12-4	TRBJ1-2	-
CASSLDTEETQYF	TGTGCCAGCAGTCTGGACACGGAAGAGACCCAGTACTTC	-	TRBV5-6	TRBJ2-5	-
CASSQDLGQGIASGANVLTF	TGCGCCAGCAGCCAAGATCTGGGACAGGGTATCGCCTCTGGGGCCAACGTCCTGACTTTC	TRBD1	TRBV4-3	TRBJ2-6	-
CASSPGSNYGYTF	TGTGCCAGCAGTCCGGGGTCCAACTATGGCTACACCTTC	-	TRBV6-5	TRBJ1-2	-
CASSRTGGYEQYF	TGTGCCAGCAGCCGGACAGGGGGCTACGAGCAGTACTTC	TRBD1	TRBV27	TRBJ2-7	-
CASTSLGTGNTIYF	TGTGCCAGCACCTCTCTAGGAACTGGAAACACCATATATTTT	-	TRBV6-5	TRBJ1-3	-
CAADRFNFTEAFF	TGCGCCGCAGACAGGTTTAATTTCACTGAAGCTTTCTTT	-	TRBV23-1	TRBJ1-1	-
CASSENLAGYNEQFF	TGCGCCAGCAGTGAGAACCTAGCGGGGTACAATGAGCAGTTCTTC	TRBD2	TRBV10-1	TRBJ2-1	-
CASSTGTQAFF	TGTGCCAGCAGCACCGGGACTCAAGCTTTCTTT	-	TRBV7-9	TRBJ1-1	-
CASRDRTLRGNMNTEAFF	TGTGCCAGCAGGGACAGGACTTTACGAGGTAATATGAACACTGAAGCTTTCTTT	TRBD1	TRBV19	TRBJ1-1	-
CASRQNTNQPQHF	TGTGCCAGCAGACAAAACACGAATCAGCCCCAGCATTTT	-	TRBV6-5	TRBJ1-5	once
CASSESTSGRTDTQYF	TGCGCCAGCAGTGAGTCGACTAGCGGGAGAACAGATACGCAGTATTTT	TRBD2	TRBV10-1	TRBJ2-3	-
CAWSVFPGQPQHF	TGTGCCTGGAGTGTGTTTCCGGGGCAGCCCCAGCATTTT	-	TRBV30	TRBJ1-5	once
CASSQNRVETQYF	TGTGCCAGCAGCCAAAACAGGGTGGAGACCCAGTACTTC	-	TRBV7-8	TRBJ2-5	-
CASSLKPDRGNSPLHF	TGTGCCAGCAGCTTAAAGCCGGACAGGGGTAATTCACCCCTCCACTTT	TRBD1	TRBV11-2	TRBJ1-6	-
CASSPWTGSSEKLFF	TGTGCCAGCAGTCCCTGGACAGGGTCGAGTGAAAAACTGTTTTTT	TRBD1	TRBV27	TRBJ1-4	-
CASSLDGEQPQHF	TGCGCCAGCAGCTTGGACGGGGAACAGCCCCAGCATTTT	-	TRBV5-1	TRBJ1-5	-
CASSQVQSYSYEQYF	TGTGCCAGCAGCCAAGTTCAGTCTTACTCCTACGAGCAGTACTTC	-	TRBV3-1/TRBV3-2	TRBJ2-7	-
CASSPLALAGWFPQYF	TGCGCCAGCAGCCCATTGGCCCTAGCGGGATGGTTCCCGCAGTATTTT	TRBD2	TRBV4-3	TRBJ2-3	-
CASSQTRQGMGNQPQHF	TGTGCCAGCAGCCAAACCCGACAGGGGATGGGCAATCAGCCCCAGCATTTT	TRBD1	TRBV6-2/TRBV6-3	TRBJ1-5	-
CASSMGRSGRAYEQYF	TGTGCCAGTAGTATGGGTCGTAGCGGGAGGGCCTACGAGCAGTACTTC	TRBD2	TRBV19	TRBJ2-7	-
CASSLGEGSNTEAFF	TGTGCCAGCAGCCTTGGAGAGGGCTCGAACACTGAAGCTTTCTTT	-	TRBV7-9	TRBJ1-1	-
CASSVVTGANSPLHF	TGTGCCAGCAGCGTAGTAACAGGTGCAAATTCACCCCTCCACTTT	-	TRBV9	TRBJ1-6	few
CASSGNLPGAYEQYF	TGTGCCAGCAGCGGCAACCTCCCGGGGGCCTACGAGCAGTACTTC	-	TRBV7-2	TRBJ2-7	-
CASSWLDILRLLNYGYTF	TGTGCCAGCAGCTGGTTAGATATTCTGAGGCTCCTTAACTATGGCTACACCTTC	-	TRBV7-8	TRBJ1-2	-
CASSLGDREWTEAFF	TGTGCCAGCAGTTTGGGGGACCGGGAGTGGACTGAAGCTTTCTTT	-	TRBV28	TRBJ1-1	-
CASGLNTGELFF	TGCGCCAGCGGGCTAAACACCGGGGAGCTGTTTTTT	-	TRBV4-3	TRBJ2-2	-
CSVAKPSNNEQFF	TGCAGCGTTGCCAAGCCGTCAAACAATGAGCAGTTCTTC	-	TRBV29-1	TRBJ2-1	-
CASSRPAGEDGTQYF	TGTGCCAGCAGCCGGCCGGCGGGGGAGGATGGGACCCAGTACTTC	TRBD2	TRBV4-2	TRBJ2-5	once
CASSLGLGGGSEQFF	TGTGCCAGCAGCTTAGGGCTAGGGGGTGGATCGGAGCAGTTCTTC	-	TRBV7-2	TRBJ2-1	-
CASSSQTYEQYF	TGTGCCAGCAGTTCCCAGACCTACGAGCAGTACTTC	-	TRBV6-6	TRBJ2-7	-
CASSLGGEAFF	TGTGCCAGCAGCTTGGGAGGTGAAGCTTTCTTT	-	TRBV7-8	TRBJ1-1	once
CASSPRLAGGYEQYF	TGTGCCAGCAGCCCCCGACTAGCGGGAGGGTACGAGCAGTACTTC	TRBD2	TRBV7-2	TRBJ2-7	-
CASSHGQGLDEQFF	TGTGCCAGCAGCCACGGACAGGGGTTGGATGAGCAGTTCTTC	TRBD1	TRBV7-8	TRBJ2-1	-
CASSQTGGYGYTF	TGTGCCAGCAGCCAAACAGGGGGGTATGGCTACACCTTC	TRBD1	TRBV5-6	TRBJ1-2	-
CASSPPGQAGNQPQHF	TGTGCCAGCTCACCACCTGGCCAGGCAGGGAATCAGCCCCAGCATTTT	-	TRBV18	TRBJ1-5	-
CASSGDRGREKLFF	TGTGCCAGCAGTGGGGACAGGGGGAGGGAAAAACTGTTTTTT	TRBD1	TRBV28	TRBJ1-4	-